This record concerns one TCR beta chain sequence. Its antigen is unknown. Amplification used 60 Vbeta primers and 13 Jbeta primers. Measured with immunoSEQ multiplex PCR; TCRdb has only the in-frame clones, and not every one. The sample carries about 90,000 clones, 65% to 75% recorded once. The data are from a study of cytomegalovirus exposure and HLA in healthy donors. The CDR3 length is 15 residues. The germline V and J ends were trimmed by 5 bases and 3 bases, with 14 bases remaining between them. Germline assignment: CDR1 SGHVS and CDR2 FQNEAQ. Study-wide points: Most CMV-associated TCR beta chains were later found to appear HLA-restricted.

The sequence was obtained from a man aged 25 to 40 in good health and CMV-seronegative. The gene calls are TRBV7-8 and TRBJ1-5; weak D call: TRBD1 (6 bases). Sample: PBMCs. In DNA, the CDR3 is TGTGCCAGCAGCGCCTGGACAGCTAACAATCAGCCCCAGCATTTT. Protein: CASSAWTANNQPQHF.